This entry features one T cell receptor beta chain sequence. The CDR3 sequence is 14 residues long. The ends were cut back, 3 bases at V and 5 bases at J, with 11 bases in the middle. CDR1 is SGHKS, CDR2 YYEKEE, per germline (reference sequence). The data originate from a study of OX40 agonist ivuxolimab in advanced cancers. Clones were read by immunoSEQ multiplex PCR, and TCRdb kept only the in-frame ones, dropping some. The sample lists under 110,000 clones, about nine tenths occurring once. V usage is TRBV5-5 and J usage is TRBJ2-2; D is perhaps TRBD2 (5 bases). The source material was CD4+ or CD8+ T cells sorted from blood, sampled in a trial of the OX40 agonist ivuxolimab. The sequence was obtained from an adult with an advanced solid tumor such as melanoma, head and neck, liver or kidney cancer. The CDR3 region has the DNA TGTGCCAGCAGCTGGGAGTTAAAAACCGGGGAGCTGTTTTTT. This codes for CASSWELKTGELFF.